The clone carrying this T cell receptor beta chain was observed many times. Its specificity is not known. CDR3 regions of TCR beta were amplified from RNA transcripts. HTBI-primed first-round RT-PCR preceded second-round multiplex PCR. TCRdb reprocessed the multiplex PCR reads with MiXCR, giving one entry per CDR3 protein. The data show approximately 410,000 distinct CDR3 sequences, roughly 14% seen once. Establishment of the diagnosis relied upon clinical symptoms, serum thyroxine, TRAb, thyroid ultrasound and orbital computed tomography. The data stem from a study of Graves' ophthalmopathy and Graves' hyperthyroidism. Background on the study: The study drew peripheral blood at initial diagnosis, before any treatment. Study-wide points: Blood was where most expanded thyroid clonotypes above 0.001 frequency also turned up.

Germline CDR1 MNHEY, CDR2 SMNVEV (reference sequence). The CDR3 consists of 15 residues. V shed 0 bases, J shed 9 bases, and the junction held 5 bases outside the gene matches. The rearrangement joins TRBV27 to TRBJ1-6, with TRBD1 matching 7 bases. Sequenced: peripheral blood. The sequence derives from a woman between 18 and 29 years old with stable Graves' hyperthyroidism. CDR3 nucleotides: TGTGCCAGCAGTTTATCGGTAGGGGGCACTTCACCCCTCCACTTT. The encoded protein is CASSLSVGGTSPLHF.